A single sample gave rise to the 31 T cell receptor beta chains below, sequenced in a study of low-dose radiotherapy and immunotherapy resistance in tumors. Covering alpha and beta chains, TRAV- and TRBV-specific primers were used for the first-strand cDNA. Both a constant-region primer and a V-primer adapter served to amplify TCRs across roughly 21 PCR cycles. MiXCR, applied by TCRdb to the reads, yields one record per CDR3 protein. The table shows roughly 95,000 distinct CDR3 sequences, with 20% to 25% occurring only once. Regarding time point: after trial treatment. Treatment indicated: LDRT plus nivolumab, ipilimumab, low-dose cyclophosphamide and aspirin (RACIN trial). Sequencing was performed on PBMCs, taken after low-dose radiotherapy plus immunotherapy. These TCRs come from a female donor with ovarian cancer.

Only a few counts were recorded for this clonotype. The chain joins TRBV6-1 to TRBJ2-5; the D gene could be TRBD1 or TRBD2 (5 bases each). The CDR3 runs 16 residues. CDR1 and CDR2 from the germline V gene are MNHNS and SASEGT. V lost 0 bases and J 4 bases, leaving 15 bases between the germline ends. The CDR3 DNA sequence: TGTGCCAGCAGTGAAGCGGCCTCCGGGACGGGAGAGACCCAGTACTTC. This codes for CASSEAASGTGETQYF.

This clonotype showed up just a few times. The CDR3 sequence: CSVEDPGLGADTQYF. The CDR3 region has the DNA TGCAGCGTTGAAGATCCAGGACTGGGAGCAGATACGCAGTATTTT. V gene TRBV29-1 combines with J gene TRBJ2-3; D is possibly TRBD2 (5 bases). The CDR3 is 15 residues long. Between the trimmed V and J ends, which lost 0 bases and 4 bases, there was a span of 14 bases. Germline loops: CDR1 SQVTM, CDR2 ANQGSEA.

Many counts were recorded for this clonotype. The CDR3 bases are TGTGCCAGCAGCCGGCTAGCGGGAGGTTATACGCAGTATTTT. Its protein product is CASSRLAGGYTQYF. V gene TRBV21-1 combines with J gene TRBJ2-3; the DNA was not used to check the table's D call, TRBD2. TRBV21-1 is a pseudogene. The CDR3 contains 14 residues.

This chain links TRBV5-8 with TRBJ2-1; 9 bases are a match to TRBD2. The V gene's germline CDR1 is SGHTS and CDR2 YDEGEE. The V segment lost 4 bases and the J segment 7 bases; nucleotides outside the gene matches: 9. This CDR3 is 15 amino acids long. CDR3 in amino acids: CASSIAGAVGNEQFF. The DNA for the CDR3 is TGTGCCAGCAGCATAGCGGGAGCCGTAGGTAATGAGCAGTTCTTC. Full variable domain (outside the CDR3, taken from reference TRBV5-8 and TRBJ2-1): EAGVTQSPTHLIKTRGQQATLRCSPISGHTSVYWYQQALGLGLQFLLWYDEGEERNRGNFPPRFSGRQFPNYSSELNVNALELEDSALYLCASSIAGAVGNEQFFGPGTRLTVL.

Many counts were recorded for this clonotype. The chain carries TRBV5-1 and TRBJ2-1; possibly TRBD1 or TRBD2 for D (6 bases each). Germline V lookup: CDR1 SGHRS, CDR2 YFSETQ. V was pared by 1 base and J by 2 bases, with 13 bases between. This CDR3 has 16 residues. CDR3 coding DNA: TGCGCCAGCAGCTTGAAACCGAGGGGGGCCTACAATGAGCAGTTCTTC. Encoded protein: CASSLKPRGAYNEQFF. Complete variable domain (other parts from reference TRBV5-1 and TRBJ2-1): KAGVTQTPRYLIKTRGQQVTLSCSPISGHRSVSWYQQTPGQGLQFLFEYFSETQRNKGNFPGRFSGRQFSNSRSEMNVSTLELGDSALYLCASSLKPRGAYNEQFFGPGTRLTVL.

This clonotype was recorded many times. The chain couples TRBV11-3 to TRBJ2-1, with 10 nucleotides matching TRBD2. Trimming took 4 bases from V and 9 from J; bases not matched to a gene: 6. Germline V lookup: CDR1 SGHNT, CDR2 YENEEA. The CDR3 is made up of 14 amino acids. This CDR3 reads CASSSLAGATEQFF. The DNA for the CDR3 is TGTGCCAGCAGCTCTCTAGCGGGAGCAACTGAGCAGTTCTTC.

This clonotype came up many times. The chain joins TRBV7-9 to TRBJ2-5; no reliable D call. In germline, CDR1 is SEHNR, CDR2 FQNEAQ (reference sequence). The CDR3 covers 13 residues. V gave up 4 bases and J gave up 2 bases, with 8 bases separating them. The CDR3 spells CASSSTVQETQYF. CDR3 sequence (DNA): TGTGCCAGCAGCTCGACTGTTCAAGAGACCCAGTACTTC.

There are many counts of this clonotype. V gene TRBV19 combines with J gene TRBJ1-3; TRBD1 might be the D (5 bases). The V end lost 8 bases, the J end lost 4 bases, and 24 bases lay between the germline ends. Germline values: CDR1 LNHDA, CDR2 SQIVND (reference sequence). The CDR3 runs to 17 residues. CDR3 coding DNA: TGTGCCAGTGATTTGGGGGGGACGACTGGAGGAGGAAACACCATATATTTT. This sequence encodes CASDLGGTTGGGNTIYF.

The genes are TRBV5-1 and TRBJ2-1, with 9 positions matching TRBD1. Germline trimming cut 2 bases from V and 0 bases from J; bases unmatched to any gene: 3. CDR1 is SGHRS, CDR2 YFSETQ, per germline. The CDR3 length is 16 residues. CDR3: CASSLQGASSYNEQFF. The CDR3 coding sequence is TGCGCCAGCAGCTTACAGGGGGCCAGCTCCTACAATGAGCAGTTCTTC.

This clonotype showed up many times. V and J are TRBV7-6 and TRBJ2-1, with 15 nucleotides matching TRBD2. With 2 bases clipped from V and 3 bases from J, the junction kept 11 bases outside the gene matches. This CDR3 comprises 20 residues. Germline loops: CDR1 SGHVS, CDR2 FNYEAQ. In DNA form, the CDR3 reads TGTGCCAGCAGCTTACGAACGGGACTAGCGGGAGGCGCTATCTACAATGAGCAGTTCTTC. Translating gives CASSLRTGLAGGAIYNEQFF. Using reference TRBV7-6 and TRBJ2-1 for the parts outside the CDR3, the full variable domain is GAGVSQSPRYKVTKRGQDVALRCDPISGHVSLYWYRQALGQGPEFLTYFNYEAQQDKSGLPNDRFSAERPEGSISTLTIQRTEQRDSAMYRCASSLRTGLAGGAIYNEQFFGPGTRLTVL.

The table lists this clonotype with a count of one. This could be a read error, since a much larger clone is one nucleotide away. The V gene is TRBV6-2 or TRBV6-3, the J gene TRBJ2-7; D might be TRBD1 (6 bases). CDR3 size: 13 residues. CDR1 is MNHEY and CDR2 is SVGEGT in the germline V gene. The CDR3: CTSSYLGAHEQYF. The CDR3 bases are TGTACCAGCAGTTACTTGGGGGCTCATGAGCAGTACTTC.

This clonotype was detected many times. J is TRBJ2-2 and V is TRBV10-3; D is possibly TRBD1 or TRBD2 (5 bases each). Germline lookup yields CDR1 ENHRY and CDR2 SYGVKD. V was pared by 7 bases and J by 5 bases, with 20 bases between. This CDR3 has 16 residues. In DNA, the CDR3 is TGTGCCATCACCGAACAACCCGGGACCAAAACCGGGGAGCTGTTTTTT. Amino acids: CAITEQPGTKTGELFF.

This clonotype was detected ten times or more. The V gene is TRBV12-3 or TRBV12-4, the J gene TRBJ2-5, with 9 bases aligning to TRBD2. The ends lost 6 bases at V and 5 bases at J; junction bases unmatched: 10. This CDR3 is 15 amino acids long. This CDR3 is CASRRRGLAGETQYF. Here the CDR3 DNA reads TGTGCCAGCAGGCGGAGGGGACTAGCAGGGGAGACCCAGTACTTC.

This clonotype appeared many times. The V and J genes are TRBV12-3 or TRBV12-4 and TRBJ2-1, with 13 bases identical to TRBD2. The CDR3 is 17 amino acids. The ends lost 6 bases at V and 3 bases at J; junction bases unmatched: 8. This CDR3 is CASRLAGGRKRYNEQFF. The CDR3 nucleotides are TGTGCCAGCAGACTAGCGGGAGGGAGGAAACGCTACAATGAGCAGTTCTTC.

This clonotype was seen many times. The rearrangement uses TRBV4-2 and TRBJ2-2; possible D gene TRBD2, 6 bases. There are 15 residues in the CDR3. V was shortened by 0 bases and J by 4 bases, with 9 bases between the two germline ends. Germline CDR1 reads LGHNA; CDR2 reads YNFKEQ. Here the CDR3 reads CASSQDGGSTGELFF. As DNA, the CDR3 is TGTGCCAGCAGCCAAGATGGGGGGTCCACCGGGGAGCTGTTTTTT.

The chain carries TRBV28 and TRBJ1-5, with D perhaps matching TRBD1 (6 bases). Germline V gene data show CDR1 as MDHEN and CDR2 as SYDVKM. CDR3 length equals 16 residues. V lost 2 bases and J lost 0, with 11 bases in between. Here the CDR3 DNA reads TGTGCCAGCAGTTTACGGGGGGCATATAGCAATCAGCCCCAGCATTTT. This sequence encodes CASSLRGAYSNQPQHF.

This clonotype was counted ten times or more. This rearrangement joins TRBV5-1 to TRBJ2-2; TRBD1 matches at 9 bases. Germline V CDR1 and CDR2: SGHRS, YFSETQ. Losses at the gene ends were 1 base for V and 3 bases for J; bases not matched to a gene: 4. This CDR3 spans 16 amino acids. The CDR3 nucleotides are TGCGCCAGCAGCTTGACAGGGGGCATCGACACCGGGGAGCTGTTTTTT. Protein product: CASSLTGGIDTGELFF.

This clonotype has ten or more counts. V is TRBV7-3 and J is TRBJ2-2; TRBD2 matches 15 bases. This CDR3 is 18 amino acids long. Germline V gives CDR1 SGHTA, CDR2 FQGTGA. J was trimmed by 2 bases and V by 5 bases; bases with no gene match: 6. CDR3 in amino acids: CASSPGLAGGDNTGELFF. The CDR3 nucleotides are TGTGCCAGCAGCCCCGGACTAGCGGGGGGGGATAACACCGGGGAGCTGTTTTTT.

This clonotype was seen repeatedly, ten times or more. The chain is built from TRBV15 and TRBJ2-6, with D hard to call. V lost 0 bases and J lost 2, with 8 bases in between. This CDR3 has 16 residues. Germline values: CDR1 LNHNV, CDR2 YYDKDF (reference sequence). The CDR3 here is CATSRDLVTGANVLTF. As DNA, the CDR3 is TGTGCCACCAGCAGAGATTTAGTAACTGGGGCCAACGTCCTGACTTTC.

This clonotype was found many times. This chain links TRBV28 with TRBJ2-2; D is perhaps TRBD1 (6 bases). Germline loops: CDR1 MDHEN, CDR2 SYDVKM. There are 15 residues in the CDR3. The V gene lost 4 bases and the J gene lost 11 bases, with 20 bases spanning the gap. DNA for the CDR3: TGTGCCAGCAGTTCTGGACAGTTGGTGGGTGGTGAGCTGTTTTTT. This gives the protein CASSSGQLVGGELFF. The variable domain in full, completed from reference TRBV28 and TRBJ2-2, reads DVKVTQSSRYLVKRTGEKVFLECVQDMDHENMFWYRQDPGLGLRLIYFSYDVKMKEKGDIPEGYSVSREKKERFSLILESASTNQTSMYLCASSSGQLVGGELFFGEGSRLTVL.

This rearrangement joins TRBV2 to TRBJ2-2, with TRBD1 identical over 7 bases. The CDR3 sequence is 13 residues long. Per germline, CDR1 SNHLY and CDR2 FYNNEI. With 4 bases clipped from V and 11 bases from J, the junction kept 7 bases outside the gene matches. The CDR3 nucleotides read TGTGCCAGCAGTGTCCAAGGGGGCGGTGAGCTGTTTTTT. It is translated as CASSVQGGGELFF.

This chain links TRBV5-6 with TRBJ1-3, with D tentatively TRBD1 (5 bases). The V end lost 4 bases, the J end lost 0 bases, and 20 bases lay between the germline ends. Germline-derived CDR1 and CDR2 are SGHDT and YYEEEE. This CDR3 has 18 residues. In DNA, the CDR3 is TGTGCCAGCAGCCAAGAGGGACGCGTAACACGCTCTGGAAACACCATATATTTT. As protein: CASSQEGRVTRSGNTIYF.

This clonotype has ten or more counts. The chain has TRBV5-1 and TRBJ2-1; D gene uncertain. Per the germline V gene, CDR1 is SGHRS and CDR2 is YFSETQ. V was shortened by 5 bases and J by 0 bases, with 6 bases between the two germline ends. The CDR3 covers 13 residues. The CDR3 sequence: CASRTSSYNEQFF. The CDR3 DNA reads TGCGCCAGCAGGACCTCCTCCTACAATGAGCAGTTCTTC.

The chain uses TRBV20-1 and TRBJ2-3, with D perhaps being TRBD1 or TRBD2 (5 bases each). Trimming took off 6 bases at V and 2 bases at J, with 12 bases between the two ends. There are 13 residues in the CDR3. Germline CDR1 is DFQATT and CDR2 is SNEGSKA (reference sequence). The CDR3 DNA reads as TGCAGTGCCCGAGGGGATTCCACAGATACGCAGTATTTT. Protein: CSARGDSTDTQYF.

There are a few counts of this clonotype. One base separates it from a far larger clone, so it is likely a read error. The rearrangement links TRBV9 to TRBJ2-1; no clear D. This CDR3 region has 15 residues. V lost 10 bases and J lost 10, with 27 bases in between. From germline, CDR1 is SGDLS and CDR2 YYNGEE. In nucleotides, the CDR3 is TGTGCCGCAGGCCCTCAACCTGGGCCCTCCTACGAGCAGTTCTTC. The encoded protein is CAAGPQPGPSYEQFF.

The chain has TRBV25-1 and TRBJ2-1, with 14 bases that match TRBD2. The CDR3 is 17 amino acids. V was clipped by 4 bases and J by 5 bases; unmatched bases: 7. Germline V lookup: CDR1 MGHDK, CDR2 SYGVNS. The CDR3 DNA reads TGTGCCAGCAGTGGGGGACTAGCGGGAGATCTACACAATGAGCAGTTCTTC. As protein: CASSGGLAGDLHNEQFF.

The sample holds a few counts of this clonotype. The J gene is TRBJ2-4, the V gene TRBV18, with 7 nucleotides matching TRBD1. The CDR3 length is 17 residues. Germline values: CDR1 KGHSH, CDR2 LQKENI. The V segment lost 1 base and the J segment 0 bases; nucleotides outside the gene matches: 6. The CDR3 reads CASSPLQGTLAKNIQYF. The CDR3 DNA is TGTGCCAGCTCACCACTACAGGGGACACTAGCCAAAAACATTCAGTACTTC.

This clonotype was observed many times. This chain joins TRBV7-2 and TRBJ1-6; 7 bases are shared with TRBD1. Germline loops: CDR1 SGHTA, CDR2 FQGNSA. The CDR3 contains 16 residues. The ends lost 5 bases at V and 7 bases at J; junction bases unmatched: 11. The CDR3 protein is CASSLLTKTGNSPLHF. The CDR3 DNA reads TGTGCCAGCAGCCTCCTCACTAAGACAGGGAATTCACCCCTCCACTTT.

This chain connects TRBV6-2 or TRBV6-3 to TRBJ2-7; 10 bases match TRBD2. The V gene's germline CDR1 is MNHEY and CDR2 SVGEGT. The J segment lost 6 bases and the V segment lost 6 bases, leaving 11 bases of the junction unmatched. This CDR3 is built from 15 residues. The CDR3 DNA follows: TGTGCCAGCAGGACGACTAGCGGGCACCTCAGCGAGCAGTACTTC. Translating gives CASRTTSGHLSEQYF.

This clonotype was seen ten or more times. The chain combines TRBV14 with TRBJ2-7; perhaps TRBD1 as D (6 bases). V was pared by 0 bases and J by 5 bases, with 11 bases between. Germline V gene sequence: CDR1 SGHDN, CDR2 FVKESK. The CDR3 has 14 residues. CDR3 nucleotide sequence: TGTGCCAGCAGCCAAGATTATGGGGGCCACGAGCAGTACTTC. This sequence encodes CASSQDYGGHEQYF. Full variable domain (rest looked up from reference TRBV14 and TRBJ2-7): EAGVTQFPSHSVIEKGQTVTLRCDPISGHDNLYWYRRVMGKEIKFLLHFVKESKQDESGMPNNRFLAERTGGTYSTLKVQPAELEDSGVYFCASSQDYGGHEQYFGPGTRLTVT.

This clonotype has at least ten counts. The rearrangement links TRBV2 to TRBJ1-3, with D possibly being TRBD1 (5 bases). CDR3 size: 15 residues. The V gene lost 8 bases and the J gene lost 4 bases, with 18 bases spanning the gap. CDR1 and CDR2 (germline): SNHLY, FYNNEI. DNA for the CDR3: TGTGCCAGCGTATCGGGGGTTTACCGCGGAAACACCATATATTTT. Its protein product is CASVSGVYRGNTIYF.